The clone carrying this TCR beta chain occurred a few times. The antigen is undetermined. This entry belongs to a study of beta chain features in type 1 diabetes. Whole-study findings and limits: A closer apparent resemblance between naive, central memory and Treg TCRB repertoires was seen in patients than in healthy donors.

CDR1 and CDR2 from the germline V gene are LNHDA and SQIVND (reference sequence). V shed 5 bases, J shed 7 bases, and the junction held 8 bases outside the gene matches. The CDR3 contains 14 residues. Sequencing targeted expressed TCRB transcripts, as all isolated RNA had been reverse transcribed. It was found that naive, central memory and regulatory T cell samples averaged around 3.6 million reads. Assay used: immunoSEQ multiplex PCR; TCRdb lists only in-frame clones, some missing. Of about 350,000 clones in the sample, roughly a fifth were seen once. The J gene is TRBJ2-3, the V gene TRBV19; TRBD2 aligns across 8 bases. This sequence was found in a woman aged 18-29 years in good health. Input material: naive CD4+ T cells from blood. This chain's CDR3 is CASSGAGGRYTQYF. In DNA, the CDR3 is TGTGCCAGTAGTGGCGCGGGAGGTCGATATACGCAGTATTTT.